This T cell receptor (beta chain) was captured in a study of cytomegalovirus exposure and HLA in healthy donors. Study overall: Within the Caucasian-associated ancestry cluster were under 85% of the approximately 400 genotyped donors. General observations from the study: Listed as cytomegalovirus-associated were 150 or so TCR beta chains. Indistinguishability led to the exclusion of some V segments, TRBV6-2 and TRBV6-3 included.

For this clone: Its antigen is unknown. A junction boundary mismatches the germline segment, possibly from a read error.

PCR used 60 Vbeta primers and 13 Jbeta primers. The data were produced by immunoSEQ multiplex PCR, yet TCRdb's version contains in-frame clones alone and is incomplete. In the table there are more than 95,000 clones, roughly 85% of which are singletons. CDR1 and CDR2 (germline): SGHTA, FQGNSA. The CDR3 runs to 16 residues. Sample: PBMCs. The sequence was collected from a middle-aged woman in good health and CMV-seropositive. The J gene is TRBJ2-7, the V gene TRBV7-2; TRBD2 aligns across 11 bases. The CDR3: CVSSLETSGSPYEQYF. CDR3 DNA: TGTGTCAGCAGCTTAGAAACTAGCGGGAGCCCCTACGAGCAGTACTTC.